This section outlines one TCR beta chain sequence together with its context. What it recognizes is unknown. The data derive from a study of CD8+CD57+ T cells in acquired aplastic anemia. Overall study findings and caveats: Around 30 sequences, all CD8+ CDR3, were shared between patients and controls. Significance was not reached for CD8+ Simpson's diversity between patients and controls.

Both TCR beta VDJ combination and CDR3 sequence profiling were carried out. Genomic DNA was the template for this profiling. TCRdb recomputed calls from the reads with MiXCR, one row per CDR3 protein. The sample has roughly 180,000 distinct CDR3 sequences, roughly 65% seen once. Germline lookup yields CDR1 DFQATT and CDR2 SNEGSKA (reference sequence). The CDR3 runs to 13 residues. The V and J ends lost 6 bases and 6 bases, in that order; junction bases with no gene match: 10. The patients chosen for sequencing had shown expansion of CD8+CD57+ cells (detected by flow cytometry). Among the patients, all had severe acquired aplastic anemia. Untreated patients provided the blood samples, with no therapy given before sampling.

The sample consisted of sorted CD4+, CD8+, or CD8+CD57+ T cells (not recorded which) from PBMCs. The rearrangement joins TRBV20-1 to TRBJ2-7, with 8 bases matching TRBD2. This receptor was taken from a human donor with aplastic anemia. The CDR3 DNA reads as TGCAGTGCCTTTAGCGGGATGGAGGTCGAGCAGTACTTC. Its protein is CSAFSGMEVEQYF.